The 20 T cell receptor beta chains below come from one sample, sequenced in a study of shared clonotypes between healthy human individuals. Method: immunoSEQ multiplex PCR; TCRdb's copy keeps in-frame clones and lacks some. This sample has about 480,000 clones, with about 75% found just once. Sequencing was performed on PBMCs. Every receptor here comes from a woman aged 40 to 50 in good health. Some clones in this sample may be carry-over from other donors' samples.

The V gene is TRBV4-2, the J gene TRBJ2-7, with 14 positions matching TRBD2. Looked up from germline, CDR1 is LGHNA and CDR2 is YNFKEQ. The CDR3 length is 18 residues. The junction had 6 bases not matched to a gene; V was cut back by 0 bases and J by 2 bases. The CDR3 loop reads CASSQDGTSGSIAYEQYF. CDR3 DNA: TGTGCCAGCAGCCAAGACGGGACTAGCGGGAGTATAGCCTACGAGCAGTACTTC.

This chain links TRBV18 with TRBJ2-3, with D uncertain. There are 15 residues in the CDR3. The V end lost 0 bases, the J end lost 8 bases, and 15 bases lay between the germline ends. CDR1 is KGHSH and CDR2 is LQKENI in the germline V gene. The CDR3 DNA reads TGTGCCAGCTCACCACCTGGGTTGGCCGGAAGTACGCAGTATTTT. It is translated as CASSPPGLAGSTQYF.

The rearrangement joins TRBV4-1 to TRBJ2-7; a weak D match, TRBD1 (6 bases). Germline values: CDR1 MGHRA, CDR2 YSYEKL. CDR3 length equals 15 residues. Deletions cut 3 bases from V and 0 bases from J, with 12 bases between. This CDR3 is CASSQGAGVSYEQYF. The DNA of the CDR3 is TGCGCCAGCAGCCAGGGGGCAGGAGTCTCCTACGAGCAGTACTTC.

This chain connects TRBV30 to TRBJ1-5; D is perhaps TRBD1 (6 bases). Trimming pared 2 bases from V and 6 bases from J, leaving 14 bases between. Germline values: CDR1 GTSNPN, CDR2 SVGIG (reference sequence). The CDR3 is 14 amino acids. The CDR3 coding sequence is TGTGCCTGGAGTCAGGGGAGTGGTGGTCAGCCCCAGCATTTT. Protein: CAWSQGSGGQPQHF.

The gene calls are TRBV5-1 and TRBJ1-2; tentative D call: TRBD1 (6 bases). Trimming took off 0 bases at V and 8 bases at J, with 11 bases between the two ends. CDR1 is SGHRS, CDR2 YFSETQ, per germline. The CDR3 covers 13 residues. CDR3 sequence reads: CASSLEPQGGYTF. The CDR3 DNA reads TGCGCCAGCAGCTTGGAGCCTCAGGGGGGCTACACCTTC.

The CDR3 protein is CASSLAGQAQQKETQYF. The CDR3 nucleotides read TGTGCCAGCAGCTTAGCGGGGCAGGCTCAGCAAAAAGAGACCCAGTACTTC. The chain combines TRBV7-9 with TRBJ2-5, with D possibly being TRBD1 (5 bases). This CDR3 has 17 residues. V was pared by 0 bases and J by 3 bases, with 17 bases between. The germline CDR1 and CDR2 sequences are SEHNR and FQNEAQ (reference sequence).

CDR3 sequence reads: CATSRGDRENEKLFF. CDR3 DNA: TGTGCCACCAGCAGAGGGGACAGAGAAAATGAAAAACTGTTTTTT. V is TRBV15 and J is TRBJ1-4; TRBD1 agrees at 7 bases. The CDR3 has 15 amino acids. The junction had 4 bases not matched to a gene; V was cut back by 1 base and J by 5 bases. Germline lookup yields CDR1 LNHNV and CDR2 YYDKDF (reference sequence).

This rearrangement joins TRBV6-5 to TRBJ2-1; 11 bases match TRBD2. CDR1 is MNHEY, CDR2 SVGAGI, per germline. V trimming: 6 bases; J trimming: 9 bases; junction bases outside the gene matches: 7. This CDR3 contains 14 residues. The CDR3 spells CASRYSGRAGEQFF. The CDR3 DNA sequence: TGTGCCAGCAGATATAGCGGGAGGGCCGGTGAGCAGTTCTTC.

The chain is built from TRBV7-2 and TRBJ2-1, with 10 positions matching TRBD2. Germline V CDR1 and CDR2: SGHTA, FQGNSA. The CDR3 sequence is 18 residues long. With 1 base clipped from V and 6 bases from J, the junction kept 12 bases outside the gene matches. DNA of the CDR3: TGTGCCAGCAGCTTAGAATTAAGCGGGAGGGCCAGGGCCAATGAGCAGTTCTTC. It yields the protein CASSLELSGRARANEQFF.

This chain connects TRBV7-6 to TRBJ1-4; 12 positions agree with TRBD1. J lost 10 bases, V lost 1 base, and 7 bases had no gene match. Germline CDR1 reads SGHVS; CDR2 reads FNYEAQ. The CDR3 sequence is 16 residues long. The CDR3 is CASSLDPGTGGRKLFF. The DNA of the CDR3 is TGTGCCAGCAGCTTAGACCCAGGGACAGGGGGCCGAAAACTGTTTTTT.

For the CDR3, the DNA is TGTGCCAGCAGTTCAGACAGGCCCAGGCCCAATGAGCAGTTCTTC. Its protein is CASSSDRPRPNEQFF. V usage is TRBV28 and J usage is TRBJ2-1; D is possibly TRBD1 (6 bases). CDR1 and CDR2 from the germline V gene are MDHEN and SYDVKM. This CDR3 comprises 15 residues. V gave up 4 bases and J gave up 6 bases, with 16 bases separating them.

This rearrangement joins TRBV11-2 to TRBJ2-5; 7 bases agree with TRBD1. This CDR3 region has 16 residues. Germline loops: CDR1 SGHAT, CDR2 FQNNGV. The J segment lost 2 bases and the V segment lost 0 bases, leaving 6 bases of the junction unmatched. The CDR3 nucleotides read TGTGCCAGCAGCTTAGATGACGCAGGGGGACAAGAGACCCAGTACTTC. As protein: CASSLDDAGGQETQYF.

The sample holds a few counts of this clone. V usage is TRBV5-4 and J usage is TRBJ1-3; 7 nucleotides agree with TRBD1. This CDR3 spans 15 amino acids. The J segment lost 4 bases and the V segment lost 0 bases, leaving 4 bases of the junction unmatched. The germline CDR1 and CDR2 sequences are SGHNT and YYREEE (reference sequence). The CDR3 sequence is CASSLDRGRGNTIYF. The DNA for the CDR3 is TGTGCCAGCAGCTTGGACAGGGGTCGCGGAAACACCATATATTTT.

The CDR3 region has the DNA TGTGCCATCAGTGGGGACCTAGGCTATGGCTACACCTTC. Protein product: CAISGDLGYGYTF. The J gene is TRBJ1-2, the V gene TRBV10-3; TRBD1 is a possible D gene (5 bases). Trimming pared 4 bases from V and 4 bases from J, leaving 10 bases between. Germline CDR1 and CDR2: ENHRY and SYGVKD. The CDR3 has 13 residues.

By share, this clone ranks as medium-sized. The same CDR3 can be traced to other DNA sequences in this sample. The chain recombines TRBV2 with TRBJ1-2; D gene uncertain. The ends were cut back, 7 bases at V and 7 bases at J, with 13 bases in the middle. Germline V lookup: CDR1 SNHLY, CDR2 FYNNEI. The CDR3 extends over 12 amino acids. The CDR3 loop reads CASIAVGGGYTF. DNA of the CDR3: TGTGCCAGCATAGCGGTAGGAGGTGGCTACACCTTC.

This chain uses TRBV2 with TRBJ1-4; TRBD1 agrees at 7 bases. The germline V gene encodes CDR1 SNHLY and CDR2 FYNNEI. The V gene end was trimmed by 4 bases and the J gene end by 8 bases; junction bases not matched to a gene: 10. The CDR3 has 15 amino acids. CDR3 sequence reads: CASSGTTGYREKLFF. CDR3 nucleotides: TGTGCCAGCAGTGGGACGACAGGGTACCGGGAAAAACTGTTTTTT. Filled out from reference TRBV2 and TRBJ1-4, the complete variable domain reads EPEVTQTPSHQVTQMGQEVILRCVPISNHLYFYWYRQILGQKVEFLVSFYNNEISEKSEIFDDQFSVERPDGSNFTLKIRSTKLEDSAMYFCASSGTTGYREKLFFGSGTQLSVL.

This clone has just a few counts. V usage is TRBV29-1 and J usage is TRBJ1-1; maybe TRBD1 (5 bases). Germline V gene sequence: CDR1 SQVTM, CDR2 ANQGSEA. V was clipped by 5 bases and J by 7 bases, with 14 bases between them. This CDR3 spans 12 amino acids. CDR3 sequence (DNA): TGCAGCGTTCGTCGGGGCAGCCATGAAGCTTTCTTT. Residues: CSVRRGSHEAFF.

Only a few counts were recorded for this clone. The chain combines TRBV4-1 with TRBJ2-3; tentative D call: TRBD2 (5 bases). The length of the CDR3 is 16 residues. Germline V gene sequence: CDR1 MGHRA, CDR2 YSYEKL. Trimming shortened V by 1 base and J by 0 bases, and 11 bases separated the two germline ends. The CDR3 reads CASSQGGRVSTDTQYF. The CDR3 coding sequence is TGCGCCAGCAGCCAAGGAGGGCGGGTGAGCACAGATACGCAGTATTTT.

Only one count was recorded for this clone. The CDR3, as DNA: TGTGCCAGCAGCTTTGGAACCTCTAGGGGGGGCGGTCAGCCCCAGCATTTT. It encodes CASSFGTSRGGGQPQHF. The gene calls are TRBV11-2 and TRBJ1-5; the D gene is possibly TRBD1 (6 bases). This CDR3 spans 17 amino acids. CDR1 and CDR2 (germline): SGHAT, FQNNGV. V lost 3 bases and J 6 bases, leaving 21 bases between the germline ends.

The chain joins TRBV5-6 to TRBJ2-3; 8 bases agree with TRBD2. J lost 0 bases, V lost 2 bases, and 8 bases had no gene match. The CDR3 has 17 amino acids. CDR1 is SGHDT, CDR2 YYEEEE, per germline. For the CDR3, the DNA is TGTGCCAGCAGCTTCCTCGGGGTAGCGGGAAGCACAGATACGCAGTATTTT. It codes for CASSFLGVAGSTDTQYF.